The 20 T cell receptor beta chains below come from one sample, sequenced in a study of T cells in Graves' hyperthyroidism and ophthalmopathy. The TCR beta CDR3 regions underwent amplification using RNA transcripts as the source. The primer set for the first-round RT-PCR of the TCR CDR3 was HTBI. TCRdb used MiXCR to reprocess the multiplex PCR reads, holding one entry per CDR3 protein. This table has some 380,000 distinct CDR3 sequences, about 14% appearing once. Specimen: blood. The receptors shown here come from a man aged 25 to 40 with Graves' hyperthyroidism that later progressed to Graves' ophthalmopathy.

This clonotype was counted a few times. The rearrangement links TRBV7-2 to TRBJ1-2; D may be TRBD1 (5 bases). V was pared by 1 base and J by 0 bases, with 9 bases between. The CDR3 spans 15 residues. The germline gives CDR1 SGHTA, CDR2 FQGNSA. This chain's CDR3 is CASSLEGAANYGYTF. CDR3 bases: TGTGCCAGCAGCTTAGAAGGGGCAGCTAACTATGGCTACACCTTC.

This chain links TRBV24-1 with TRBJ2-1, with TRBD1 matching 7 bases. The CDR3 covers 18 residues. V shed 1 base and J 0 bases; nucleotides not matched to a gene: 8. Per germline, CDR1 KGHDR and CDR2 SFDVKD. CDR3 sequence: CATSDLDDRESSYNEQFF. CDR3 DNA: TGTGCCACCAGTGATTTAGACGACAGGGAGAGCTCCTACAATGAGCAGTTCTTC.

This clonotype was detected a few times. For the CDR3, the DNA is TGTGCCAGCAGCCGAGACAGCTATGAGCAGTTCTTC. Its protein is CASSRDSYEQFF. This chain connects TRBV3-1 to TRBJ2-1, with D perhaps TRBD1 (5 bases). The CDR3 is 12 amino acids. CDR1 is LGHDT and CDR2 is YNNKEL in the germline V gene (reference sequence). Trimming cost V 4 bases and J 8 bases, with 9 bases left between them.

This clonotype was picked up many times. The chain has TRBV2 and TRBJ2-3; 8 bases align to TRBD1. J was trimmed by 3 bases and V by 6 bases; bases with no gene match: 11. In germline, CDR1 is SNHLY, CDR2 FYNNEI. This CDR3 contains 16 residues. The CDR3 loop is CASRARGQAVTDTQYF. CDR3 DNA: TGTGCCAGCAGAGCTAGGGGACAGGCAGTGACAGATACGCAGTATTTT.

The rearrangement joins TRBV5-6 to TRBJ2-7; D may be TRBD2 (6 bases). The CDR3 totals 14 residues. From germline, CDR1 is SGHDT and CDR2 YYEEEE. Between the trimmed V and J ends, which lost 4 bases and 4 bases, there was a span of 15 bases. The CDR3 DNA follows: TGTGCCAGCAGCGTGGTCGCGGGAATTTACGAGCAGTACTTC. Residues: CASSVVAGIYEQYF.

V gene TRBV11-2 combines with J gene TRBJ1-3; D remains unclear. CDR1 is SGHAT, CDR2 FQNNGV, per germline. The CDR3 extends over 16 amino acids. V lost 0 bases, J lost 0 bases, and 9 bases lay in between. CDR3 in DNA: TGTGCCAGCAGCTTAGATGAGCGATACTCTGGAAACACCATATATTTT. This encodes CASSLDERYSGNTIYF.

This clonotype was seen a few times. The chain has TRBV12-5 and TRBJ2-7; 12 positions match TRBD2. Trimming cost V 0 bases and J 0 bases; bases outside gene matches: 0. Germline CDR1 is LGHNT and CDR2 is FRNRAP. CDR3 length equals 16 residues. This CDR3 is CASGLVLAGGSYEQYF. Here the CDR3 DNA reads TGTGCTAGTGGTTTGGTACTAGCGGGGGGCTCCTACGAGCAGTACTTC.

The J gene is TRBJ2-7, the V gene TRBV27, with 8 nucleotides matching TRBD2. Germline lookup yields CDR1 MNHEY and CDR2 SMNVEV (reference sequence). J lost 2 bases, V lost 5 bases, and 5 bases had no gene match. The CDR3 runs to 14 residues. The CDR3, as DNA: TGTGCCAGCAGTGCACCGGGACTAGCCTACGAGCAGTACTTC. Protein product: CASSAPGLAYEQYF.

This clonotype turned up a few times. CDR3 nucleotides: TGTGCCAGCAGGCTAGAAAACACCGGGGAGCTGTTTTTT. Residues: CASRLENTGELFF. The rearrangement joins TRBV12-3 or TRBV12-4 to TRBJ2-2; D remains ambiguous. The CDR3 has 13 amino acids. V lost 6 bases and J lost 2, with 7 bases in between.

This clonotype was counted a few times. V is TRBV11-3 and J is TRBJ2-2; 7 bases line up with TRBD1. Germline CDR1 and CDR2: SGHNT and YENEEA. V dropped 5 bases and J dropped 4; count of bases not matched to a gene: 10. The CDR3 sequence is 16 residues long. CDR3 nucleotide sequence: TGTGCCAGCAGCCGTTCGGGGACAGCGGTCACCGGGGAGCTGTTTTTT. It translates to CASSRSGTAVTGELFF.

This chain links TRBV19 with TRBJ2-1; 9 nucleotides align to TRBD2. V shed 4 bases, J shed 0 bases, and the junction held 7 bases outside the gene matches. From germline, CDR1 is LNHDA and CDR2 SQIVND (reference sequence). The CDR3 covers 17 residues. CDR3 DNA sequence: TGTGCCAGTAGTACAACACTAGCGGGCGGCTCCTACAATGAGCAGTTCTTC. This encodes CASSTTLAGGSYNEQFF. Filled out from reference TRBV19 and TRBJ2-1, the complete variable domain reads DGGITQSPKYLFRKEGQNVTLSCEQNLNHDAMYWYRQDPGQGLRLIYYSQIVNDFQKGDIAEGYSVSREKKESFPLTVTSAQKNPTAFYLCASSTTLAGGSYNEQFFGPGTRLTVL.

Ten or more counts support this clonotype. In DNA, the CDR3 is TGTGCCAGCAGACCCATGCGGGGGCCAGGGAATGAGCAGTTCTTC. Translation gives CASRPMRGPGNEQFF. This sequence joins TRBV7-9 and TRBJ2-1, with a possible D match to TRBD2 (7 bases). Germline V gene sequence: CDR1 SEHNR, CDR2 FQNEAQ (reference sequence). The CDR3 is made up of 15 amino acids. The V end lost 6 bases, the J end lost 7 bases, and 19 bases lay between the germline ends.

This clonotype has a count of ten or more. CDR3 DNA: TGTGCCAGCAGCGCTAGGGGTATGGGCAATCAGCCCCAGCATTTT. It yields the protein CASSARGMGNQPQHF. The chain carries TRBV28 and TRBJ1-5; a possible D gene is TRBD1 (5 bases). V was trimmed by 6 bases and J by 2 bases, leaving 14 bases between them. The germline V gene has CDR1 MDHEN and CDR2 SYDVKM. The CDR3 totals 15 residues.

This clonotype came up many times. The chain has TRBV5-5 and TRBJ2-5, with TRBD1 as a possible D gene (6 bases). V lost 4 bases to trimming and J lost 7 bases, with 17 bases between them. The germline V gene encodes CDR1 SGHKS and CDR2 YYEKEE (reference sequence). This CDR3 is built from 14 residues. CDR3 DNA: TGTGCCAGCAGCCAATCTCAGGGGAAGGCGACCCAGTACTTC. This sequence encodes CASSQSQGKATQYF.

This clonotype was seen repeatedly, ten times or more. V and J are TRBV6-1 and TRBJ2-7, with a weak D call TRBD1 (5 bases). V shed 2 bases and J shed 2 bases, with 19 bases lying between them. The CDR3 contains 17 residues. Germline assignment: CDR1 MNHNS and CDR2 SASEGT. The CDR3 region is CASSERGKTSTPYEQYF. The CDR3 DNA reads as TGTGCCAGCAGTGAAAGGGGAAAAACCTCGACGCCCTACGAGCAGTACTTC.

This clonotype was detected many times. The chain has TRBV12-5 and TRBJ2-5; 12 bases match TRBD2. The germline V gene encodes CDR1 LGHNT and CDR2 FRNRAP. The trim removed 0 bases at V and 5 bases at J, leaving 10 bases unmatched. The CDR3 runs to 18 residues. Here the CDR3 DNA reads TGTGCTAGTGGTTTGGTCCCCTCGACTAGCGGGAGTGGGGAGACCCAGTACTTC. This translates into CASGLVPSTSGSGETQYF.

This rearrangement joins TRBV6-2 or TRBV6-3 to TRBJ2-7; D gene unclear. Trimming cost V 0 bases and J 2 bases, with 11 bases left between them. Germline loops: CDR1 MNHEY, CDR2 SVGEGT. The CDR3 contains 15 residues. The CDR3 region has the DNA TGTGCCAGCAGTTACTCTCCCTTCGGCCCCTACGAGCAGTACTTC. Translating gives CASSYSPFGPYEQYF.

This clonotype has a count of ten or more. The rearrangement links TRBV5-1 to TRBJ2-7; possibly TRBD1 or TRBD2 for D (5 bases each). The CDR3 covers 15 residues. Deletions cut 4 bases from V and 0 bases from J, with 14 bases between. The V gene's germline CDR1 is SGHRS and CDR2 YFSETQ. As DNA, the CDR3 is TGCGCCAGCAGCCCGGGACCGACCTTCTCCTACGAGCAGTACTTC. It codes for CASSPGPTFSYEQYF.

This clonotype was counted a few times. V and J are TRBV5-4 and TRBJ1-4; the D is unclear. In germline, CDR1 is SGHNT, CDR2 YYREEE (reference sequence). V gave up 0 bases and J gave up 2 bases, with 8 bases separating them. The CDR3 extends over 15 amino acids. This CDR3 is CASSLAGSTNEKLFF. CDR3 DNA: TGTGCCAGCAGCTTGGCTGGCAGCACTAATGAAAAACTGTTTTTT.

In this sample, this clonotype turned up a few times. This chain connects TRBV6-1 to TRBJ1-1; the D is unclear. This CDR3 contains 15 residues. V shed 6 bases and J shed 1 base, with 15 bases lying between them. The germline V gene encodes CDR1 MNHNS and CDR2 SASEGT. CDR3 nucleotides: TGTGCCAGCAGAATTACCGAACGACCGAACACTGAAGCTTTCTTT. It yields the protein CASRITERPNTEAFF.